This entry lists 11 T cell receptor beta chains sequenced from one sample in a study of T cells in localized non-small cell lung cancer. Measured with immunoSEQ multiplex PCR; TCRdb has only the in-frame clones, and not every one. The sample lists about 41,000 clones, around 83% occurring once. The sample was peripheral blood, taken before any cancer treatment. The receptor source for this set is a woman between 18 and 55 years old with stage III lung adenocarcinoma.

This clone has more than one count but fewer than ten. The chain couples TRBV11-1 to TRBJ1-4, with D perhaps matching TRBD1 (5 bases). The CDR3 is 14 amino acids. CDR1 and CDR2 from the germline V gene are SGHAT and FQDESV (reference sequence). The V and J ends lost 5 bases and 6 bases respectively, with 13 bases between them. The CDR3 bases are TGTGCCAGCAGCGGAAGGACAAGTGATGAAAAACTGTTTTTT. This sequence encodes CASSGRTSDEKLFF. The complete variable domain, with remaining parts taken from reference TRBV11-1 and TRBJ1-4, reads EAEVAQSPRYKITEKSQAVAFWCDPISGHATLYWYRQILGQGPELLVQFQDESVVDDSQLPKDRFSAERLKGVDSTLKIQPAELGDSAMYLCASSGRTSDEKLFFGSGTQLSVL.

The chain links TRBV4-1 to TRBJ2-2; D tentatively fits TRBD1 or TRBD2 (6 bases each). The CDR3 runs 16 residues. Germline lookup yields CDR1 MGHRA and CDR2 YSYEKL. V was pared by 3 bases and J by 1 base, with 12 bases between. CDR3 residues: CASSQIGGLNTGELFF. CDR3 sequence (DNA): TGCGCCAGCAGCCAGATAGGGGGGCTGAACACCGGGGAGCTGTTTTTT.

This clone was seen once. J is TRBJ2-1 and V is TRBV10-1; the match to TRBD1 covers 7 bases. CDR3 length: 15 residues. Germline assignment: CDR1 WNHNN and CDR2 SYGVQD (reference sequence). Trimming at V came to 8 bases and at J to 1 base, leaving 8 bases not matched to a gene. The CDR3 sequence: CASGLTGMSYNEQFF. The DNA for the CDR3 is TGCGCCAGCGGACTGACAGGGATGTCCTACAATGAGCAGTTCTTC.

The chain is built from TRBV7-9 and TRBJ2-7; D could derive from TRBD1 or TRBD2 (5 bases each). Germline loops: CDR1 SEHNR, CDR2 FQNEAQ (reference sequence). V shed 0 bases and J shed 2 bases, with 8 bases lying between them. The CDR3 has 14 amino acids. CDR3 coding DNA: TGTGCCAGCAGCTTAGCGGGGGAACCCTACGAGCAGTACTTC. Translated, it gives CASSLAGEPYEQYF.

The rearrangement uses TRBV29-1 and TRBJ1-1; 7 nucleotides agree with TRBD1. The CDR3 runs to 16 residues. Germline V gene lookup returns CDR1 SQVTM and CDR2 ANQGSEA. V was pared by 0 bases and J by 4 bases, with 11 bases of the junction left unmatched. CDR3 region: CSVEDPPRQGGTEAFF. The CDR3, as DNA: TGCAGCGTTGAAGATCCCCCACGACAGGGAGGCACTGAAGCTTTCTTT.

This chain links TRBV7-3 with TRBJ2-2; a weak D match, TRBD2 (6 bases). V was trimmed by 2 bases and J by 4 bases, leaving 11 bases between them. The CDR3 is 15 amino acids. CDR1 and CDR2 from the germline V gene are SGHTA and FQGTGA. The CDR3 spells CASSLLGGTTGELFF. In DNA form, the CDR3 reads TGTGCCAGCAGCTTATTGGGCGGGACCACCGGGGAGCTGTTTTTT. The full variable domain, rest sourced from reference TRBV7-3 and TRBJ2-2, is GAGVSQTPSNKVTEKGKYVELRCDPISGHTALYWYRQSLGQGPEFLIYFQGTGAADDSGLPNDRFFAVRPEGSVSTLKIQRTERGDSAVYLCASSLLGGTTGELFFGEGSRLTVL.

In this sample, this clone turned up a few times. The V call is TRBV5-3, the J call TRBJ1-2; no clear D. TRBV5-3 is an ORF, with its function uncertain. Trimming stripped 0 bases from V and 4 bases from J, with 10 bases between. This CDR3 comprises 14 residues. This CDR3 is CARSLDGRIYGYTF. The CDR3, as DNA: TGTGCCAGAAGCTTGGACGGCAGGATCTATGGCTACACCTTC.

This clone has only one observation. The CDR3 region has the DNA TGCGCCAGCAGGAAAGCCGGGACAGGGAACACTGAAGCTTTCTTT. Translated: CASRKAGTGNTEAFF. The chain joins TRBV5-1 to TRBJ1-1, with 8 bases identical to TRBD1. The CDR3 is 15 amino acids. V lost 5 bases to trimming and J lost 1 base; unmatched junction nucleotides: 7. Germline lookup yields CDR1 SGHRS and CDR2 YFSETQ. The variable domain in full, completed from reference TRBV5-1 and TRBJ1-1, reads KAGVTQTPRYLIKTRGQQVTLSCSPISGHRSVSWYQQTPGQGLQFLFEYFSETQRNKGNFPGRFSGRQFSNSRSEMNVSTLELGDSALYLCASRKAGTGNTEAFFGQGTRLTVV.

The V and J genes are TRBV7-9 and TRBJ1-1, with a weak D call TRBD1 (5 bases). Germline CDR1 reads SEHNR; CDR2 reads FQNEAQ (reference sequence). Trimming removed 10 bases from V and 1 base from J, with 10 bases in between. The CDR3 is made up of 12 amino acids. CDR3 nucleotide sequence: TGTGCCATTACGGGGACGAACACTGAAGCTTTCTTT. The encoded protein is CAITGTNTEAFF.

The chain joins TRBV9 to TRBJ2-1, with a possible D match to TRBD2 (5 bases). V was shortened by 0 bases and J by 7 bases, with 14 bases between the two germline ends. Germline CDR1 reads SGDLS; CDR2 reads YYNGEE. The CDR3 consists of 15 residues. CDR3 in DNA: TGTGCCAGCAGCGTAGGGTCCGGGGTTGGGAATGAGCAGTTCTTC. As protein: CASSVGSGVGNEQFF.

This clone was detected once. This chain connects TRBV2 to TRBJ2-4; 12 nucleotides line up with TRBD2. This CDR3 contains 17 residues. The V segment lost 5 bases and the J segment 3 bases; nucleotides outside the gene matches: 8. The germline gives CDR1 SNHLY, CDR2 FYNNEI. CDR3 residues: CASSFGLAGTGKNIQYF. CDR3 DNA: TGTGCCAGCAGTTTTGGACTAGCGGGGACAGGCAAAAACATTCAGTACTTC.